The clone carrying this TCR beta chain was counted only a few times. Its antigen is as yet unknown. The CDR3 loop spans 12 amino acids. V shed 1 base and J shed 6 bases, with 6 bases lying between them. Germline lookup yields CDR1 SGHTA and CDR2 FQGNSA. Each TCR beta cDNA library carried unique molecular identifiers. TCRdb analysed the PCR reads with MiXCR anew, one entry per CDR3 protein. The sample shows hundreds of thousands of distinct CDR3 sequences, less than 35% of them seen only once. This sample is drawn from a study of post-analysis software for immune sequencing data. Broader study findings: Five TRBV segments occurring more often in patients than controls included TRBV5-6, TRBV5-1 and TRBV20-1.

The gene calls are TRBV7-2 and TRBJ1-2; D ambiguous. Sequences were obtained from blood. The sequence was collected from a girl aged 10-17 years with multiple sclerosis. The CDR3 is CASSLGRDGYTF. For the CDR3, the DNA is TGTGCCAGCAGCTTAGGTCGTGATGGCTACACCTTC.